The 2 T cell receptor beta chains presented below share a single source sample, sequenced in a study of T cell responses to AZD1222 COVID-19 vaccine. Clones were sequenced by immunoSEQ multiplex PCR, and TCRdb holds only the in-frame ones, with some missing. This sample has 55,000 to 75,000 clones, with less than 85% found just once. The input for sequencing was peripheral blood, taken on day 0 of MenACWY control vaccination. The source of these receptors is an adult in good health.

The rearrangement joins TRBV18 to TRBJ1-6, with unresolved D. V lost 3 bases and J 8 bases, leaving 8 bases between the germline ends. In germline, CDR1 is KGHSH, CDR2 LQKENI. This CDR3 spans 13 amino acids. CDR3 residues: CASSPQADSPLHF. The CDR3 nucleotides are TGTGCCAGCTCACCTCAGGCGGATTCACCCCTCCACTTT.

This rearrangement joins TRBV6-5 to TRBJ2-1, with TRBD2 identical over 13 bases. V shed 6 bases, J shed 9 bases, and the junction held 5 bases outside the gene matches. Germline V gene lookup returns CDR1 MNHEY and CDR2 SVGAGI. The CDR3 contains 14 residues. The CDR3 bases are TGTGCCAGCAGCCGACTAGCGGGGGGAGGTGAGCAGTTCTTC. It translates to CASSRLAGGGEQFF.